This TCR beta chain was recorded in a study of blood T cell repertoires in COVID-19. Whole-study context: Samples representing acute and convalescent COVID-19 were sourced from the United States, Italy and Spain. From T cells, B-cell-depleted T cells, or PBMCs came the material, which was cDNA or gDNA.

The CDR3 contains 14 residues. The J segment lost 0 bases and the V segment lost 5 bases, leaving 3 bases of the junction unmatched. Looked up from germline, CDR1 is KGHSH and CDR2 is LQKENI. Authors' analysis steps: How many nucleated cells were present was estimated from reference gene primer amplification. The table came from immunoSEQ multiplex PCR; TCRdb's copy has only in-frame clones and leaves some out. V, J and clone size were drawn from that table, and D and trimming were deduced from the DNA. The data contain roughly 87,000 clones, around 83% of them singletons. The sequencing sample was made of peripheral blood. The chain links TRBV18 to TRBJ1-1, with TRBD1 matching over 7 bases. The source is a woman in her seventies with acute or convalescent COVID-19. CDR3 protein: CASSGQDMNTEAFF. As DNA, the CDR3 is TGTGCCAGCTCAGGACAGGACATGAACACTGAAGCTTTCTTT.